The clone carrying this TCR beta chain was found once. This record comes from a study of blood T cell repertoires in COVID-19. Germline lookup yields CDR1 SGHRS and CDR2 YFSETQ. J gave up 6 bases and V 6 bases, and 13 bases lay outside the gene matches. The length of the CDR3 is 15 residues. Clones were sequenced by immunoSEQ multiplex PCR, and TCRdb holds only the in-frame ones, with some missing. The sample holds about 35,000 clones, roughly four fifths seen once. The sequence came from a man older than 75 with active or convalescent COVID-19. The sequencing input was peripheral blood. The V gene is TRBV5-1, the J gene TRBJ2-3; 7 bases agree with TRBD1. Here the CDR3 reads CASTSTGLDSDTQYF. Here the CDR3 DNA reads TGCGCCAGCACCTCGACAGGGTTAGATTCGGATACGCAGTATTTT. The full variable domain, completed using reference TRBV5-1 and TRBJ2-3, is KAGVTQTPRYLIKTRGQQVTLSCSPISGHRSVSWYQQTPGQGLQFLFEYFSETQRNKGNFPGRFSGRQFSNSRSEMNVSTLELGDSALYLCASTSTGLDSDTQYFGPGTRLTVL.